The 26 T cell receptor beta chains given below trace back to one sample, sequenced in a study of blood T cell repertoires in COVID-19 (dated by TCRdb to the early 2020s). The library was built by means of the immunoSEQ multiplex PCR assay. TCRdb re-hosts the immuneACCESS table, in-frame sequences only. Its copies lack some clones; in the studies checked, an unresolved V gene accounts for under half of them, and the cause for the rest is not known. This sample has 100,000 to 130,000 clones in its table, and around 92% of those were observed once. Jointly, the top ten make up under 5.5% of the sample. Specimen: peripheral blood. These receptor sequences come from a man aged 40-55 years with active or convalescent COVID-19.

The chain recombines TRBV3-1 (or the pseudogene TRBV3-2) with TRBJ1-3, with D possibly matching TRBD1 (5 bases). V was cut by 2 bases and J by 6 bases, with 11 bases left in between. CDR3 length: 14 residues. The germline V gene encodes CDR1 LGHDT and CDR2 YNNKEL (reference sequence). The CDR3 is CASSQWGDKNTIYF. The CDR3 region has the DNA TGTGCCAGCAGCCAATGGGGGGATAAAAACACCATATATTTT.

The chain employs TRBV6-1 and TRBJ1-1; D unresolved. V lost 3 bases, J lost 5 bases, and 13 bases lay in between. The CDR3 totals 14 residues. Germline assignment: CDR1 MNHNS and CDR2 SASEGT. The CDR3 loop is CASSDQASGTEAFF. The DNA for the CDR3 is TGTGCCAGCAGTGATCAGGCCTCGGGGACTGAAGCTTTCTTT.

The chain carries TRBV7-8 and TRBJ1-5; perhaps TRBD1 as D (5 bases). The CDR3 contains 15 residues. Germline values: CDR1 SGHVS, CDR2 FQNEAQ. With 5 bases removed from V and 3 bases from J, the gap between germline ends came to 14 bases. CDR3 sequence reads: CASSPWGSLNQPQHF. CDR3 DNA: TGTGCCAGCAGCCCCTGGGGCAGTCTCAATCAGCCCCAGCATTTT.

The rearrangement links TRBV4-1 to TRBJ2-7; 11 bases are a match to TRBD2. The CDR3 is 16 residues long. Germline CDR1 is MGHRA and CDR2 is YSYEKL. J lost 7 bases, V lost 4 bases, and 12 bases had no gene match. The CDR3 DNA sequence: TGCGCCAGCAGCCTAACCCAACTAGCGGGAGTGTGGGAGCAGTACTTC. Protein sequence: CASSLTQLAGVWEQYF.

The rearrangement links TRBV23-1 to TRBJ1-1; 9 bases are shared with TRBD1. TRBV23-1 is an open reading frame whose function is uncertain. This CDR3 has 17 amino acids. V gave up 8 bases and J gave up 0 bases; unmatched junction bases: 13. The CDR3 sequence: CASARTGVRGMNTEAFF. For the CDR3, the DNA is TGCGCCAGCGCCCGGACAGGGGTAAGGGGCATGAACACTGAAGCTTTCTTT.

This chain connects TRBV28 to TRBJ1-3, with 11 bases matching TRBD1. Per the germline V gene, CDR1 is MDHEN and CDR2 is SYDVKM. The V gene end was trimmed by 3 bases and the J gene end by 1 base; junction bases not matched to a gene: 5. This CDR3 has 17 amino acids. The CDR3 sequence is CASSFGQGADSGNTIYF. The CDR3, as DNA: TGTGCCAGCAGTTTCGGACAGGGGGCGGATTCTGGAAACACCATATATTTT. The full variable domain, rest sourced from reference TRBV28 and TRBJ1-3, is DVKVTQSSRYLVKRTGEKVFLECVQDMDHENMFWYRQDPGLGLRLIYFSYDVKMKEKGDIPEGYSVSREKKERFSLILESASTNQTSMYLCASSFGQGADSGNTIYFGEGSWLTVV.

J is TRBJ1-2 and V is TRBV7-8; possibly TRBD1 for D (5 bases). The V and J ends lost 3 bases and 11 bases respectively, with 10 bases between them. The germline V gene encodes CDR1 SGHVS and CDR2 FQNEAQ. CDR3 length equals 11 residues. This CDR3 is CASSFPGEYTF. The CDR3 bases are TGTGCCAGCAGCTTCCCGGGGGAGTACACCTTC.

V usage is TRBV30 and J usage is TRBJ1-1; TRBD1 agrees at 9 bases. Germline V gene data show CDR1 as GTSNPN and CDR2 as SVGIG (reference sequence). V lost 2 bases, J lost 4 bases, and 5 bases stayed unmatched. This CDR3 comprises 14 residues. The CDR3 DNA reads TGTGCCTGGAGTATCCGACAGGGGGGCACTGAAGCTTTCTTT. It codes for CAWSIRQGGTEAFF.

The chain couples TRBV7-3 to TRBJ2-5; no firm D call. Germline V gives CDR1 SGHTA, CDR2 FQGTGA. The CDR3 runs to 15 residues. V gave up 6 bases and J gave up 1 base, with 15 bases separating them. The CDR3 DNA reads TGTGCCAGCAGTCGCCTCGGTGCAGGCCAAGAGACCCAGTACTTC. As protein: CASSRLGAGQETQYF.

This rearrangement joins TRBV28 to TRBJ1-2; TRBD1 agrees at 7 bases. The V segment lost 5 bases and the J segment 0 bases; nucleotides outside the gene matches: 6. This CDR3 spans 15 amino acids. Germline V gives CDR1 MDHEN, CDR2 SYDVKM. The CDR3 sequence is CASSIGTAANYGYTF. DNA of the CDR3: TGTGCCAGCAGTATCGGGACAGCAGCTAACTATGGCTACACCTTC.

J is TRBJ2-7 and V is TRBV7-2, with 7 positions matching TRBD2. Germline V CDR1 and CDR2: SGHTA, FQGNSA. V shed 5 bases and J 3 bases; nucleotides not matched to a gene: 13. The CDR3 runs 16 residues. CDR3 sequence (DNA): TGTGCCAGCAGCCCGCTAGCGGAATTGGCTCACTACGAGCAGTACTTC. Residues: CASSPLAELAHYEQYF.

The chain has TRBV7-9 and TRBJ2-7; D perhaps matches TRBD1 (7 bases). V was pared by 5 bases and J by 6 bases, with 17 bases between. This CDR3 has 14 residues. Germline V gives CDR1 SEHNR, CDR2 FQNEAQ (reference sequence). The chain's CDR3 is CASSQAAGGGEQYF. In nucleotides, the CDR3 is TGTGCCAGCAGCCAAGCGGCAGGGGGAGGCGAGCAGTACTTC.

The table lists this clone with a count of one. The genes are TRBV6-1 and TRBJ1-3, with D uncertain. V was shortened by 2 bases and J by 6 bases, with 8 bases between the two germline ends. The CDR3 is 13 residues long. Germline V gene data show CDR1 as MNHNS and CDR2 as SASEGT. CDR3 sequence reads: CASSEQAENTIYF. CDR3 coding DNA: TGTGCCAGCAGTGAACAAGCTGAAAACACCATATATTTT.

The V call is TRBV20-1, the J call TRBJ2-7; D call uncertain. This CDR3 is built from 11 residues. V dropped 2 bases and J dropped 3 bases, with 5 bases sitting between them. Germline CDR1 is DFQATT and CDR2 is SNEGSKA (reference sequence). This CDR3 reads CSARSIYEQYF. CDR3 nucleotide sequence: TGCAGTGCTAGATCCATCTACGAGCAGTACTTC.

The rearrangement uses TRBV9 and TRBJ2-7; TRBD2 matches at 7 bases. CDR3 length: 15 amino acids. V lost 4 bases to trimming and J lost 6 bases; unmatched junction nucleotides: 13. Looked up from germline, CDR1 is SGDLS and CDR2 is YYNGEE. The CDR3 nucleotides are TGTGCCAGCAGCCCCGACGGTCTAGCGGTTGGCGAGCAGTACTTC. As protein: CASSPDGLAVGEQYF.

CDR3 residues: CAGRLAGTGELFF. DNA of the CDR3: TGTGCCGGCCGACTAGCGGGAACCGGGGAGCTGTTTTTT. J is TRBJ2-2 and V is TRBV19; 11 nucleotides align to TRBD2. V trimming: 11 bases; J trimming: 5 bases; junction bases outside the gene matches: 4. This CDR3 region has 13 residues. The germline V gene encodes CDR1 LNHDA and CDR2 SQIVND (reference sequence).

The genes are TRBV5-4 and TRBJ2-1; the match to TRBD2 covers 8 bases. This CDR3 has 15 residues. V trimming: 1 base; J trimming: 8 bases; junction bases outside the gene matches: 8. Looked up from germline, CDR1 is SGHNT and CDR2 is YYREEE (reference sequence). CDR3 bases: TGTGCCAGCAGCTTGCCAGCGGGAGCGGAGTATGAGCAGTTCTTC. As protein: CASSLPAGAEYEQFF.

The rearrangement links TRBV10-3 to TRBJ2-1; tentative D call: TRBD2 (6 bases). The CDR3 is made up of 13 amino acids. The V and J ends lost 10 bases and 4 bases respectively, with 14 bases between them. Germline CDR1 and CDR2: ENHRY and SYGVKD. In nucleotides, the CDR3 is TGTGCCACGACCGGGACTGAGTACAATGAGCAGTTCTTC. This sequence encodes CATTGTEYNEQFF.

This clone was recorded a few times. This rearrangement joins TRBV28 to TRBJ1-6; D call uncertain. This CDR3 region has 15 residues. V lost 5 bases and J lost 8, with 16 bases in between. Germline lookup yields CDR1 MDHEN and CDR2 SYDVKM. CDR3 protein: CASSNRWSGDSPLHF. In DNA, the CDR3 is TGTGCCAGCAGTAACCGATGGAGCGGTGATTCACCCCTCCACTTT.

The chain joins TRBV9 to TRBJ2-7; possible D gene TRBD2, 5 bases. CDR1 and CDR2 (germline): SGDLS, YYNGEE. The CDR3 runs 14 residues. Trimming removed 3 bases at V and 2 bases at J, with 12 bases between. CDR3 nucleotides: TGTGCCAGCAGCGCGTTAGCGACTACCTACGAGCAGTACTTC. It encodes CASSALATTYEQYF. Based on the CDR3 plus reference TRBV9 and TRBJ2-7, the full variable domain is DSGVTQTPKHLITATGQRVTLRCSPRSGDLSVYWYQQSLDQGLQFLIQYYNGEERAKGNILERFSAQQFPDLHSELNLSSLELGDSALYFCASSALATTYEQYFGPGTRLTVT.

This sequence joins TRBV4-1 and TRBJ1-2, with D unclear. The germline V gene encodes CDR1 MGHRA and CDR2 YSYEKL. The CDR3 covers 14 residues. V was cut by 1 base and J by 4 bases, with 10 bases left in between. CDR3 nucleotide sequence: TGCGCCAGCAGCCAAGGAGCGGTGGGCTATGGCTACACCTTC. Protein product: CASSQGAVGYGYTF.

This sequence joins TRBV19 and TRBJ1-1; the D is unclear. Per germline, CDR1 LNHDA and CDR2 SQIVND (reference sequence). V shed 6 bases and J shed 1 base, with 12 bases lying between them. The CDR3 runs 14 residues. This CDR3 reads CASRTMGRNTEAFF. CDR3 bases: TGTGCCAGTAGAACTATGGGGAGGAACACTGAAGCTTTCTTT. Looking up the rest from reference TRBV19 and TRBJ1-1 gives the full variable domain: DGGITQSPKYLFRKEGQNVTLSCEQNLNHDAMYWYRQDPGQGLRLIYYSQIVNDFQKGDIAEGYSVSREKKESFPLTVTSAQKNPTAFYLCASRTMGRNTEAFFGQGTRLTVV.

The chain links TRBV19 to TRBJ2-6, with D perhaps matching TRBD1 (7 bases). Trimming removed 3 bases from V and 0 bases from J, with 15 bases in between. Per germline, CDR1 LNHDA and CDR2 SQIVND (reference sequence). CDR3 length: 18 amino acids. The CDR3 DNA reads as TGTGCCAGTAGTATTAGCAGGGGGGCTTTCTCTGGGGCCAACGTCCTGACTTTC. Residues: CASSISRGAFSGANVLTF.

V gene TRBV6-2 or TRBV6-3 combines with J gene TRBJ1-4, with 9 bases that match TRBD1. From germline, CDR1 is MNHEY and CDR2 SVGEGT. V trimming: 2 bases; J trimming: 8 bases; junction bases outside the gene matches: 6. CDR3 size: 15 residues. CDR3 protein: CASSYQGQGGEKLFF. The CDR3 DNA follows: TGTGCCAGCAGTTACCAGGGACAGGGAGGCGAAAAACTGTTTTTT.

This rearrangement joins TRBV6-2 or TRBV6-3 to TRBJ1-6; 7 positions match TRBD1. J lost 4 bases, V lost 4 bases, and 4 bases had no gene match. The CDR3 is made up of 15 amino acids. From germline, CDR1 is MNHEY and CDR2 SVGEGT. The DNA of the CDR3 is TGTGCCAGCAGTTTACAGGGGCGATATAATTCACCCCTCCACTTT. It translates to CASSLQGRYNSPLHF.

This chain links TRBV6-5 with TRBJ2-7; 9 bases are shared with TRBD1. The germline V gene has CDR1 MNHEY and CDR2 SVGAGI. V was clipped by 5 bases and J by 5 bases; unmatched bases: 10. The CDR3 covers 15 residues. In DNA form, the CDR3 reads TGTGCCAGCAGTCAACCCGGGACAGGGTCGGACGAGCAGTACTTC. Residues: CASSQPGTGSDEQYF.